This T cell receptor (beta chain) was retrieved from a study of blood T cell repertoires in COVID-19 (dated by TCRdb to the early 2020s). Some background on the complete study: Samples covering the acute and convalescent phases of COVID-19 were provided by collaborators in the United States, Italy and Spain. The material from the prospective study consisted of cDNA or gDNA derived from T cells, B-cell-depleted T cells, or PBMCs. Subjects who had been exposed to COVID-19, were actively infected with it, or had recovered from it provided the deeply sampled blood TCRbeta repertoires that made up the dataset. The repertoires were released in a freely available public database meant as a resource for research on the immune response to SARS-CoV-2. Samples were obtained from the ongoing ImmuneRACE study (first 160 participants) and from about 1,300 subjects provided by 6 global collaborators. A de-identified subject ID, COVID-19 status, age in years and sex were almost always included in the sample metadata. Where HLA class I and class II types were available, the types were taken from metadata supplied by the sample provider, not from assay-based typing. What the work shows at the level of the full study, not this receptor alone: The amount of clinical and demographic metadata varied by source and participant and was provided uncurated.

TCRbeta CDR3 regions were amplified from genomic DNA by means of the immunoSEQ Assay, a bias-controlled multiplex PCR. Concerning the study's data processing: Nucleated cell counts per sample were estimated from amplification of reference gene primers within the assay. To quantify the absolute abundance of each unique TCRbeta CDR3 rearrangement, sequence reads were collapsed and filtered. For each sample, productive Simpson clonality was calculated by taking the square root of Simpson's diversity index across productive rearrangements. As stored in TCRdb, this immuneACCESS dataset retains in-frame rearrangements with V and J assigned. A fraction of the clones does not appear; measured against another copy, unresolved V genes explain less than half of the discrepancy, and the remainder lacks a known reason. Clone size and the V and J calls come from that table; the DNA yielded D and trimming. A total of 90,000 or so clones appear in this sample, about 83% of them only once. The ten largest clonotypes hold roughly 25% of the sample.

CDR1 and CDR2 were assigned from the germline V gene as SGHTA and FQGNSA. CDR3 length: 12 amino acids, cysteine to phenylalanine. Left in the record is the CDR3 DNA by itself, 36 bases read in frame from the first base. V and J lose 5 bases and 4 bases, and a span of 9 bases separates them. Each collaborating institution followed its own protocols to collect whole blood in K2EDTA tubes. Collaborator samples were shipped for TCRbeta analysis as frozen whole blood, isolated PBMCs, or DNA extracted from either sample type. Turning to this clone: Its antigen is unknown. Base qualities are not recorded, but no much larger clone differs from it by a single base.

The sequencing sample was made of peripheral blood. The TCR originated in a human donor in a cohort sampled during active COVID-19. Rearrangement joined TRBV7-2 to TRBJ2-7; the best D guess is TRBD2, with 5 bases matching. The CDR3 loop reads CASSQRGYEQYF. The DNA sequence is as follows: TGTGCCAGCAGCCAACGAGGGTACGAGCAGTACTTC.